This T cell receptor (beta chain) was sequenced for a study of PD-1 blockade in classical Hodgkin lymphoma (dated by TCRdb to 2018 to 2020). About the investigation overall: To define a peripheral blood immune signature of response to PD-1 blockade in classical Hodgkin lymphoma, the study combined TCR beta sequencing with CyTOF. Points the paper makes about the study in general: Trial patients achieving complete response had baseline diversity similar to newly diagnosed patients, whereas partial responders and progressors had significantly lower diversity. Lower diversity was observed in patients in whom nivolumab was started less than 1 year after ASCT, and these patients were excluded from later analyses so that confounding by immune reconstitution would be avoided. Newly diagnosed patients were reported to have lower baseline TCR diversity than healthy donors, and relapsed/refractory patients were reported to have lower baseline TCR diversity still. Only a single clinical trial cohort was studied, and what caused the repertoire differences, possibly disease activity or prior therapy, remained undefined. CD4+ but not CD8+ TCR diversity rose significantly by C4D1 (p=0.0027 vs p=0.16), most apparent in complete responders (p=0.02).

A note on this clone: Its antigen is still unknown. No much larger clone exists at a distance of one base, and base qualities are not known.

The intended sense of this specimen's time point label: cycle 4 day 1 (C4D1), after 6 weeks of nivolumab. All trial patients had relapsed after autologous stem cell transplantation, with cohorts A, B and C differing in prior brentuximab vedotin exposure. Using a Miltenyi CD8+ T cell isolation kit, CD8+ T cells were purified from thawed PBMCs through magnetic negative selection. The trial cohort included 56 patients with relapsed/refractory classical Hodgkin lymphoma, and each patient had a best overall response of complete response, partial response or progressive disease. Nivolumab dosing was 3 mg/kg intravenously every 2 weeks, continuing until either disease progression or unacceptable toxicity. Trial patients were treated with single-agent nivolumab in the multi-cohort phase II CheckMate 205 trial. Best overall response was determined by an independent review committee according to the 2007 International Working Group response criteria. PBMCs from the trial were collected at three points: immediately before nivolumab initiation (C1D1), and during therapy at cycle 2 day 1 and cycle 4 day 1. After peripheral blood was drawn into 8 mL Vacutainer Cell Preparation Tubes, PBMCs were isolated by centrifugation and then cryopreserved. Purified CD4+ and CD8+ fractions were prepared only for cases in which an additional PBMC sample was available. Magnetically labelled cells were depleted on LS columns in a quadroMACS separator, and the flow-through was collected as the purified fraction.

Its CDR3 holds 16 amino acids, cysteine through phenylalanine. The kept DNA is CDR3 alone, 48 bases in frame from the first base. The germline V gene provides CDR1 MNHEY and CDR2 SVGAGI. V is cut back by 0 bases and J by 3 bases, with 6 bases in the junction unmatched. The Qiagen DNeasy kit was used to extract genomic DNA both from unsorted PBMCs and from the negatively selected CD4+ and CD8+ fractions. Amplification of TCR beta CDR3 regions was done by immunoSEQ multiplex PCR with primers that anneal to V and J segments. Amplification bias was minimized using a synthetic immune receptor repertoire, and residual bias was removed computationally after sequencing. As for the original processing: Custom Python scripts were used to quantify repertoire diversity as the Shannon entropy index. The unsorted, CD4+ and CD8+ repertoires were each analyzed separately, with the exception of combined analyses, where CD4+ and CD8+ sequences were merged in silico. A clone counted as expanded when the clone's frequency after treatment rose at least 2-fold relative to C1D1, and clones undetected at baseline were given a pseudocount of 0.5. Clones with 0 or 1 copy at C1D1 were classified as singleton clones, and clones with 2 or more copies were classified as non-singleton clones. Clones expanded in unsorted samples were annotated as CD4+, CD8+ or unknown by matching protein sequences in sorted samples from the same patient. Wilcoxon tests were applied to paired samples to test diversity changes from C1D1 to C4D1. Here the immuneACCESS table is served through TCRdb, limited to in-frame sequences with V and J called. Missing clones are a known gap in these copies; in checked studies unresolved V genes cover under half, and the rest lacks a known reason. V, J and clone size reflect that table, while D and trimming were determined from the DNA. The sample table shows 9,500 to 14,000 clones, and around 84% are seen once. Of the sample, less than 40% is held by the ten largest clones.

Here the chain combines TRBV6-5 and TRBJ2-3, with 7 central nucleotides matching TRBD1. Material: CD8+ T cells from blood, obtained before the fourth cycle of nivolumab. This sequence was found in a human donor with classical Hodgkin lymphoma. The donor label of this sample is uncertain. The CDR3 protein: CASSYSDYRGTDTQYF. At the DNA level, the sequence is TGTGCCAGCAGTTACTCAGACTACAGGGGAACAGATACGCAGTATTTT.